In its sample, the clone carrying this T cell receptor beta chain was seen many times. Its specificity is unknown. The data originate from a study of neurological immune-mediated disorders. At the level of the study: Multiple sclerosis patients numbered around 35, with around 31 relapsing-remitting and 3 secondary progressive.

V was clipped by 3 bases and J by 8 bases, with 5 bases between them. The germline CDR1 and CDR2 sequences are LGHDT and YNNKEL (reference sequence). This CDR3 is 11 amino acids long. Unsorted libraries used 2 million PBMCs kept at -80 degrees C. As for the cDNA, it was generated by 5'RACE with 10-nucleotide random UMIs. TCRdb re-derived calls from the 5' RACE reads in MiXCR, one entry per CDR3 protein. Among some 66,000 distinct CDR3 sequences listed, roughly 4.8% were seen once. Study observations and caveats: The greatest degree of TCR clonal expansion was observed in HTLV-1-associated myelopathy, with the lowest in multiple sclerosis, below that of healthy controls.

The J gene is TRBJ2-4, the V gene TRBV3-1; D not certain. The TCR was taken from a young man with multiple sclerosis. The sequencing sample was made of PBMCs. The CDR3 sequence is CASSQADIQYF. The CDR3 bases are TGTGCCAGCAGCCAGGCGGACATTCAGTACTTC.